The clone carrying this T cell receptor (beta chain) has a handful of counts. J gave up 7 bases and V 3 bases, and 3 bases lay outside the gene matches. Germline V gene lookup returns CDR1 KGHSH and CDR2 LQKENI. The CDR3 has 13 amino acids. Source study methods: Amplification of reference gene primers provided the estimated nucleated cell counts. Repertoires were generated with immunoSEQ multiplex PCR, while TCRdb's copy carries only in-frame clones and drops some. D and trimming were read from the DNA, whereas the V and J calls and clone size are those reported in that table. The sample yields some 200,000 clones, 84% seen once. This record comes from a study of blood T cell repertoires in COVID-19. Study details: Both acute and convalescent COVID-19 samples were obtained from the United States, Italy and Spain. Nucleic acid was either cDNA or gDNA, and it came from T cells, B-cell-depleted T cells, or PBMCs.

The genes are TRBV18 and TRBJ2-1; 7 positions match TRBD1. This clonotype was sampled from a human donor in a cohort sampled during active COVID-19. The specimen was peripheral blood. This CDR3 is CASSPQQGNEQFF. The CDR3 region has the DNA TGTGCCAGCTCACCCCAACAGGGGAATGAGCAGTTCTTC. The variable domain in full, completed from reference TRBV18 and TRBJ2-1, reads NAGVMQNPRHLVRRRGQEARLRCSPMKGHSHVYWYRQLPEEGLKFMVYLQKENIIDESGMPKERFSAEFPKEGPSILRIQQVVRGDSAAYFCASSPQQGNEQFFGPGTRLTVL.